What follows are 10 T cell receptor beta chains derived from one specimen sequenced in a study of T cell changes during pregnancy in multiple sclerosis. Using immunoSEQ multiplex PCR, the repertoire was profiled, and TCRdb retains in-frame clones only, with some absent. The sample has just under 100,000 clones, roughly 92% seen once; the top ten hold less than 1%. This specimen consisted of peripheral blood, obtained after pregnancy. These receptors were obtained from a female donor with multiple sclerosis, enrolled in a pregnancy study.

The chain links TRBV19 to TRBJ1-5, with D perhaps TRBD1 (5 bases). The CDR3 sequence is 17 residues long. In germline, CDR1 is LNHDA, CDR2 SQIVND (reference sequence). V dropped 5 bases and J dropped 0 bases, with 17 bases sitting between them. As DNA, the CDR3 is TGTGCCAGTAGTCCGCCATCAGGGCTAGGTAGCAATCAGCCCCAGCATTTT. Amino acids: CASSPPSGLGSNQPQHF.

The CDR3 DNA reads TGTGCCAGCAGTGGGTTACAGGGTTATAACACTGAAGCTTTCTTT. This gives the protein CASSGLQGYNTEAFF. The V gene is TRBV27, the J gene TRBJ1-1; D perhaps matches TRBD1 (6 bases). From germline, CDR1 is MNHEY and CDR2 SMNVEV (reference sequence). The CDR3 has 15 amino acids. V lost 5 bases and J lost 2, with 15 bases in between.

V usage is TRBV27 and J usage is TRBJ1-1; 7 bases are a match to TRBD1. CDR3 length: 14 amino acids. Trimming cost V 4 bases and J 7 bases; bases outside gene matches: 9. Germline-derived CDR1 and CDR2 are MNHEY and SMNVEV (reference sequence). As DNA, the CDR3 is TGTGCCAGCAGTTCCCACGGGACAGAGATTGAAGCTTTCTTT. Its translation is CASSSHGTEIEAFF.

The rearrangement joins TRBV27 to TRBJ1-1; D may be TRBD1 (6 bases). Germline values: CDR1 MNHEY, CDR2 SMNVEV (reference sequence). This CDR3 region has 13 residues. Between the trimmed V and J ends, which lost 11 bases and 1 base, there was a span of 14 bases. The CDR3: CAARSGANTEAFF. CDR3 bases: TGTGCCGCCCGTTCAGGGGCGAACACTGAAGCTTTCTTT.

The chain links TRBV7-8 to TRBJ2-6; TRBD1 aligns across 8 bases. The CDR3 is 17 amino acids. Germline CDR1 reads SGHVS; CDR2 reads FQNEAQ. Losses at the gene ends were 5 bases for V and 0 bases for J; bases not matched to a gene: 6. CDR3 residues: CASSVGQGVSGANVLTF. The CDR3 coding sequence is TGTGCCAGCAGCGTAGGACAGGGAGTCTCTGGGGCCAACGTCCTGACTTTC. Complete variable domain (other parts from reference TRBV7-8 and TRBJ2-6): GAGVSQSPRYKVAKRGQDVALRCDPISGHVSLFWYQQALGQGPEFLTYFQNEAQLDKSGLPSDRFFAERPEGSVSTLKIQRTQQEDSAVYLCASSVGQGVSGANVLTFGAGSRLTVL.

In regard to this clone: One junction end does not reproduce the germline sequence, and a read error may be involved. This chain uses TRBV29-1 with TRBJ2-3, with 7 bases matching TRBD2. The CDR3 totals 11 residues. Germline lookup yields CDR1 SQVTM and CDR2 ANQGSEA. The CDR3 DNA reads TGCAGCGTCGACACTAGCGCTTCACAGGATTTT. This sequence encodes CSVDTSASQDF.

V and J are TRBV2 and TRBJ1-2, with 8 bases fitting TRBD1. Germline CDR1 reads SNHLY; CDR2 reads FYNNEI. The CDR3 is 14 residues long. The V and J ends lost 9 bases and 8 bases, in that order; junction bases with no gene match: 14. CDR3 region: CARSKTGARSGYTF. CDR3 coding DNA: TGTGCCAGAAGTAAGACAGGGGCGCGCTCCGGCTACACCTTC.

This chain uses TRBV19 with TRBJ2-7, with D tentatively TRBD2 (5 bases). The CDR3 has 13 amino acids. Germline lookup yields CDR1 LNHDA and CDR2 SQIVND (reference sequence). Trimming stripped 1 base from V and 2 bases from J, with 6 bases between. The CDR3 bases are TGTGCCAGTAGTATAGCGGGGACCTACGAGCAGTACTTC. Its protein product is CASSIAGTYEQYF. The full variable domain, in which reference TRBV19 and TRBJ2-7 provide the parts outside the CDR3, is DGGITQSPKYLFRKEGQNVTLSCEQNLNHDAMYWYRQDPGQGLRLIYYSQIVNDFQKGDIAEGYSVSREKKESFPLTVTSAQKNPTAFYLCASSIAGTYEQYFGPGTRLTVT.

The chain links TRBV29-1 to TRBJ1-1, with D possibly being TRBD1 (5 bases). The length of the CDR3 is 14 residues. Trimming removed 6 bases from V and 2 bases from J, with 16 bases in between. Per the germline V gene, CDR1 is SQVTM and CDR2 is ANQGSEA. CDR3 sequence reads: CSVRWGRVNTEAFF. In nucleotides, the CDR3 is TGCAGCGTCCGATGGGGCAGGGTTAACACTGAAGCTTTCTTT.

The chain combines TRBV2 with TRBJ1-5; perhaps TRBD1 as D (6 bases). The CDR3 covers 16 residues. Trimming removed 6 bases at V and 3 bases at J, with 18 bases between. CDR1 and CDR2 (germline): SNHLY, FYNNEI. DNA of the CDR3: TGTGCCAGCAGAGTCGACAGGAGAAGGGACAATCAGCCCCAGCATTTT. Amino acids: CASRVDRRRDNQPQHF.